These T cell receptor beta chains were read from a single sample in a study of blood T cell repertoires in COVID-19. Sequenced by immunoSEQ multiplex PCR; TCRdb stores in-frame clones only, minus some. In the table there are under 500,000 clones, around nine tenths of which are singletons. Sequencing was performed on peripheral blood. The origin of the receptors is a woman in her twenties or thirties with acute or convalescent COVID-19. Each CDR3 is given with its conserved first and last residue. D genes are given only for firm matches. Clone size appears in some rows only: once, few, many, or a class for an expanded clone.

J gene: TRBJ2-7; V gene: TRBV4-1; D gene: -; clone size: once; CDR3 DNA: TGCGCCAGCAGCCAAGATCAGGGCGGACCCTACGAGCAGTACTTC; CDR3 protein: CASSQDQGGPYEQYF
J gene: TRBJ1-2; V gene: TRBV24-1; D gene: -; clone size: -; CDR3 DNA: TGTGCCACCAGTGATGGGGGAGGAGAGGGCTCCCCTTATGGCTACACCTTC; CDR3 protein: CATSDGGGEGSPYGYTF
J gene: TRBJ1-1; V gene: TRBV6-5; D gene: TRBD1; clone size: -; CDR3 DNA: TGTGCCAGCAGTAAGGGACAGGGGATCCTCTCTGAAGCTTTCTTT; CDR3 protein: CASSKGQGILSEAFF
J gene: TRBJ1-1; V gene: TRBV27; D gene: -; clone size: -; CDR3 DNA: TGTGCCAGCAGTCATCCGAACACTGAAGCTTTCTTT; CDR3 protein: CASSHPNTEAFF
J gene: TRBJ2-3; V gene: TRBV5-4; D gene: TRBD2; clone size: -; CDR3 DNA: TGTGCCAGCAGCTCGGCGACTAGCGGGGCGCGGACGCAGTATTTT; CDR3 protein: CASSSATSGARTQYF
J gene: TRBJ2-2; V gene: TRBV7-3; D gene: -; clone size: -; CDR3 DNA: TGTGCCAGCAGCCCAACTAGCACAAACACCGGGGAGCTGTTTTTT; CDR3 protein: CASSPTSTNTGELFF
J gene: TRBJ1-1; V gene: TRBV4-1; D gene: -; clone size: once; CDR3 DNA: TGCGCCAGCAGCCAAGTTAGTTTGGGGGGGCATGACACTGAAGCTTTCTTT; CDR3 protein: CASSQVSLGGHDTEAFF
J gene: TRBJ2-3; V gene: TRBV14; D gene: -; clone size: -; CDR3 DNA: TGTGCCAGCAGCCAAGACTTCCGGCAGGGGAGCACAGATACGCAGTATTTT; CDR3 protein: CASSQDFRQGSTDTQYF
J gene: TRBJ1-5; V gene: TRBV2; D gene: -; clone size: -; CDR3 DNA: TGTGCCAGCAGTGAACAGGGACATAGCAATCAGCCCCAGCATTTT; CDR3 protein: CASSEQGHSNQPQHF
J gene: TRBJ1-1; V gene: TRBV5-5; D gene: -; clone size: -; CDR3 DNA: TGTGCCAGCAGCTTGGGTGGGGGGACTGAAGCTTTCTTT; CDR3 protein: CASSLGGGTEAFF
J gene: TRBJ1-1; V gene: TRBV19; D gene: TRBD1; clone size: few; CDR3 DNA: TGTGCCAGTAGCCTCCGGAGAGGGGGCGTTGAAGCTTTCTTT; CDR3 protein: CASSLRRGGVEAFF
J gene: TRBJ2-1; V gene: TRBV5-4; D gene: TRBD2; clone size: -; CDR3 DNA: TGTGCCAGCAGCTTGGGCGGGAGCAGCGGGAATGAGCAGTTCTTC; CDR3 protein: CASSLGGSSGNEQFF
J gene: TRBJ2-3; V gene: TRBV10-3; D gene: TRBD2; clone size: -; CDR3 DNA: TGTGCCATAGCGGGGGGTTACACAGATACGCAGTATTTT; CDR3 protein: CAIAGGYTDTQYF
J gene: TRBJ2-1; V gene: TRBV2; D gene: TRBD2; clone size: -; CDR3 DNA: TGTGCCAGCAGTGTACTAGCGGGGGGGCGGGATGAGCAGTTCTTC; CDR3 protein: CASSVLAGGRDEQFF
J gene: TRBJ2-7; V gene: TRBV12-3/TRBV12-4; D gene: TRBD1; clone size: -; CDR3 DNA: TGTGCCAGCAGCCGGACAGGGTCAGACGAGCAGTACTTC; CDR3 protein: CASSRTGSDEQYF
J gene: TRBJ1-5; V gene: TRBV5-1; D gene: TRBD1; clone size: -; CDR3 DNA: TGCGCCAGCAGCCCTACAGGGGGCCTCAATCAGCCCCAGCATTTT; CDR3 protein: CASSPTGGLNQPQHF
J gene: TRBJ2-3; V gene: TRBV5-1; D gene: TRBD1; clone size: -; CDR3 DNA: TGCGCCAGCAGCGCCGGGACAGGCGATACGCAGTATTTT; CDR3 protein: CASSAGTGDTQYF
J gene: TRBJ1-6; V gene: TRBV7-2; D gene: TRBD1; clone size: -; CDR3 DNA: TGTGCCAGCAGCCCCCCCGCGGGACAGGGGAATTCACCCCTCCACTTT; CDR3 protein: CASSPPAGQGNSPLHF